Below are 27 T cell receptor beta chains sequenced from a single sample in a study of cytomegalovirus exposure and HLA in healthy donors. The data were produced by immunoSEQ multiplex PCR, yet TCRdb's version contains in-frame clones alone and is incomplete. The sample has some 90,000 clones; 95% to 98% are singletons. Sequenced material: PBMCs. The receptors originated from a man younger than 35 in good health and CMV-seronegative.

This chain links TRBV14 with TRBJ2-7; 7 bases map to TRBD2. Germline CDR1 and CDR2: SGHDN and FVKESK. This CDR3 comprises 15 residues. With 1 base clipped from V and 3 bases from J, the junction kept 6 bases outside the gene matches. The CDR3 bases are TGTGCCAGCAGCCAAGGCGGGAGAGTGGGCTACGAGCAGTACGTC. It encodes CASSQGGRVGYEQYV.

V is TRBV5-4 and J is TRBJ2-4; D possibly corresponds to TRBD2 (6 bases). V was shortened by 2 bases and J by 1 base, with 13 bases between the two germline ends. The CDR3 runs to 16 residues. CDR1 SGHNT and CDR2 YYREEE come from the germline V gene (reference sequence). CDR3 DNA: TGTGCCAGCAGCTTATCTAGCGTAAGGGCCAAAAACATTCAGTACTTC. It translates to CASSLSSVRAKNIQYF.

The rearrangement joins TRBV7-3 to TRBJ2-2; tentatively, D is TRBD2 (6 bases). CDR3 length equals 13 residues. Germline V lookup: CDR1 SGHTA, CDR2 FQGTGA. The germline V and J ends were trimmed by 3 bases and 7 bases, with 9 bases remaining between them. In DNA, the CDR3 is TGTGCCAGCAGCTTGGGGGGTTACGGGGAGCTGTTTTTT. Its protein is CASSLGGYGELFF.

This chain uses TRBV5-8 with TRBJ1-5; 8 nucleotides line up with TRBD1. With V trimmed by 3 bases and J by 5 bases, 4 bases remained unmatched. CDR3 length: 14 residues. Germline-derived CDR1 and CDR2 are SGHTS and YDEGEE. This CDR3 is CASSSQGAHQPQHF. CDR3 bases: TGTGCCAGCAGCTCGCAGGGGGCGCATCAGCCCCAGCATTTT.

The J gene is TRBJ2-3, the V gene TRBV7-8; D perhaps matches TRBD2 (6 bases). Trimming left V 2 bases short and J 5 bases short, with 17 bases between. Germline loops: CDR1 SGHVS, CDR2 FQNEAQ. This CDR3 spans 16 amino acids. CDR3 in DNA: TGTGCCAGCAGCTTATTTTGGTGGGAGGCGAAAGATACGCAGTATTTT. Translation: CASSLFWWEAKDTQYF.

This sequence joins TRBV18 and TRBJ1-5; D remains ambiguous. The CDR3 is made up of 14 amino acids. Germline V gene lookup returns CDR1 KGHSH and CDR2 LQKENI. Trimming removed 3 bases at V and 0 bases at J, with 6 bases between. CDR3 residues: CASSPADSNQPQHF. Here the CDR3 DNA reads TGTGCCAGCTCACCGGCGGATAGCAATCAGCCCCAGCATTTT.

The CDR3 reads CASSNPDEQFF. As DNA, the CDR3 is TGTGCCAGCAGCAACCCGGATGAGCAGTTCTTC. The V and J genes are TRBV7-6 and TRBJ2-1; D not certain. V lost 5 bases to trimming and J lost 8 bases, with 7 bases between them. In germline, CDR1 is SGHVS, CDR2 FNYEAQ. The CDR3 totals 11 residues.

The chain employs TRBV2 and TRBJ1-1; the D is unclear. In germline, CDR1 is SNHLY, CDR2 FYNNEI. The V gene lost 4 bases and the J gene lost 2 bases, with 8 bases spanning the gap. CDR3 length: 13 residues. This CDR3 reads CASSVASNTEAFF. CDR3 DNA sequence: TGTGCCAGCAGTGTTGCGTCCAACACTGAAGCTTTCTTT.

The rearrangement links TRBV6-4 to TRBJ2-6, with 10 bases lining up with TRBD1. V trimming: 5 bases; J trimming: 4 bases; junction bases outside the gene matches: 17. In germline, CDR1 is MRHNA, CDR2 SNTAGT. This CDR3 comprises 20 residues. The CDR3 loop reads CASSLLFRDRGFSGANVLTF. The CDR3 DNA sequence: TGTGCCAGCAGTTTGCTATTCCGGGACAGGGGATTTTCGGGGGCCAACGTCCTGACTTTC.

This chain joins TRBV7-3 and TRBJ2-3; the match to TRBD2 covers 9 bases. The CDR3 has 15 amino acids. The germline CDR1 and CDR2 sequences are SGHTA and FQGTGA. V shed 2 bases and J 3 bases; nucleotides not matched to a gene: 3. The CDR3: CASSLLSGRTDTQYF. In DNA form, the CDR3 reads TGTGCCAGCAGCTTACTCAGCGGGAGGACAGATACGCAGTATTTT.

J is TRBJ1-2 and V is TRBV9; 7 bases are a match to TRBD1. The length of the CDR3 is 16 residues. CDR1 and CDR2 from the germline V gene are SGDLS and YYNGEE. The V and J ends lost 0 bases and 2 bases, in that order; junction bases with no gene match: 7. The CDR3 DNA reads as TGTGCCAGCAGCGTAGTACAGGGGACCAGGAACTATGGCTACACCTTC. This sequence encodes CASSVVQGTRNYGYTF.

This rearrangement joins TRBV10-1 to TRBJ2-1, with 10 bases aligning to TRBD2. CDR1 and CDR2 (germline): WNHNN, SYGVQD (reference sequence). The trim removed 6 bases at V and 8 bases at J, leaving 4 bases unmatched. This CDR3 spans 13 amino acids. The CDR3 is CASRLAGVDEQFF. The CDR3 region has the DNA TGCGCCAGCAGGCTAGCGGGAGTAGATGAGCAGTTCTTC.

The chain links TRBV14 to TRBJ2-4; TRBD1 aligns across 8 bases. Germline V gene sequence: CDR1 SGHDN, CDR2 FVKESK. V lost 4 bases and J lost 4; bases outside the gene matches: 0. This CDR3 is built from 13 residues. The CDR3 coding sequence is TGTGCCAGCAGCCGGACAGGGAAAAACATTCAGTACTTC. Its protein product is CASSRTGKNIQYF.

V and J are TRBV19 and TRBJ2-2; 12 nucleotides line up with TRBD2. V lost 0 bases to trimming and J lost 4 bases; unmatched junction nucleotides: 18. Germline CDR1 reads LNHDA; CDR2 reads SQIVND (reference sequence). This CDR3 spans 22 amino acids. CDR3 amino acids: CASSIESPWLAGGLGSTGELFF. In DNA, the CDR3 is TGTGCCAGTAGTATAGAGTCCCCCTGGCTAGCGGGAGGGCTTGGAAGCACCGGGGAGCTGTTTTTT.

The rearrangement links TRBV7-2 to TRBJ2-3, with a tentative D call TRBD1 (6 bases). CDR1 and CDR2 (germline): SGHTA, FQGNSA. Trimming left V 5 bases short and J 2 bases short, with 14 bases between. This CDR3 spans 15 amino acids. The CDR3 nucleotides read TGTGCCAGCAGCCCCACTCGACAGGTCACAGATACGCAGTATTTT. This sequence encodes CASSPTRQVTDTQYF.

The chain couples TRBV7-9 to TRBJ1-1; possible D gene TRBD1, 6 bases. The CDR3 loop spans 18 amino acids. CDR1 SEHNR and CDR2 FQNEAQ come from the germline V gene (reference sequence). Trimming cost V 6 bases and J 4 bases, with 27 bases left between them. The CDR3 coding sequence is TGTGCCAGCAGTTCCTTGGTCCTCAGGGGCCGACGGCGCACTGAAGCTTTCTTT. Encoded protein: CASSSLVLRGRRRTEAFF.

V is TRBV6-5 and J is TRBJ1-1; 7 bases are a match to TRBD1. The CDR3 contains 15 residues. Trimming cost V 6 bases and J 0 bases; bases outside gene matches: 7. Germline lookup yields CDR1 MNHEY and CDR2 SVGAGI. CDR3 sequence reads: CASRTADRLNTEAFF. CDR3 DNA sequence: TGTGCCAGCAGAACAGCGGACAGGTTGAACACTGAAGCTTTCTTT.

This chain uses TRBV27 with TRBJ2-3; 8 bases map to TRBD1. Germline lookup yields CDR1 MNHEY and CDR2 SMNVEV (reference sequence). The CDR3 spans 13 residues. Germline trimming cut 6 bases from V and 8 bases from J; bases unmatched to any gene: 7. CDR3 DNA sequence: TGTGCCAGCAGAAGACAGGGGCAGGGTACGCAGTATTTT. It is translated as CASRRQGQGTQYF.

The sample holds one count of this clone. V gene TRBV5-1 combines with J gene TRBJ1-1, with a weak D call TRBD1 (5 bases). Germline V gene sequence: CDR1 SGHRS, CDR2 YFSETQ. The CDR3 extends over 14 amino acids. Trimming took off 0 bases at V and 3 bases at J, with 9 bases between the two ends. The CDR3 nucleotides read TGCGCCAGCAGCTTGGTCGGGGGGTACACTGAAGCTTTCTTT. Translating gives CASSLVGGYTEAFF.

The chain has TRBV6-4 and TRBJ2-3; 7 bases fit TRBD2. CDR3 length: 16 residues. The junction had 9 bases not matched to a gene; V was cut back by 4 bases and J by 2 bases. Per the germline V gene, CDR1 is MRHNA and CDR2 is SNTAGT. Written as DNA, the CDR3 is TGTGCCAGCAGTGGGATGGGCGGGAGCCTCACAGATACGCAGTATTTT. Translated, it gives CASSGMGGSLTDTQYF.

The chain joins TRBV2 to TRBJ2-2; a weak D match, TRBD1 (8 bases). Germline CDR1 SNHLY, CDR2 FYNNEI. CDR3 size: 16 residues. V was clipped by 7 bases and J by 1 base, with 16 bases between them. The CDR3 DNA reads TGTGCCAGCATGCCGGGAGGACAGGGGAACACCGGGGAGCTGTTTTTT. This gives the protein CASMPGGQGNTGELFF.

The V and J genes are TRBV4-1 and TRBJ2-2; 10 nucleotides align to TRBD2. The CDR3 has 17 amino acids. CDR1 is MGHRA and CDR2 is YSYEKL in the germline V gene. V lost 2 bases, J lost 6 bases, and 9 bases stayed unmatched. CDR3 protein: CASSQHLAGVDSGELFF. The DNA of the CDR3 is TGCGCCAGCAGCCAACATCTAGCGGGAGTGGATTCCGGGGAGCTGTTTTTT.

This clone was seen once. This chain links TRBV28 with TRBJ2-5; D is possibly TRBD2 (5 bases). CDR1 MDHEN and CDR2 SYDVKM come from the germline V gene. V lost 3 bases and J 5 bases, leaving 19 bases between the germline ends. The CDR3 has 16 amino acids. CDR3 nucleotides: TGTGCCAGCAGTTTTCCGACGGAGCAACCGGGGGAGACCCAGTACTTC. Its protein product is CASSFPTEQPGETQYF.

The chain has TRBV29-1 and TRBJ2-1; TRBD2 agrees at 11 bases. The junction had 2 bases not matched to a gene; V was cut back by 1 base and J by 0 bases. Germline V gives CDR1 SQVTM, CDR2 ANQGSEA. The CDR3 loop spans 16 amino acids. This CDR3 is CSVEGLAGSSYNEQFF. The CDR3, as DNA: TGCAGCGTTGAAGGACTAGCGGGAAGCTCCTACAATGAGCAGTTCTTC.

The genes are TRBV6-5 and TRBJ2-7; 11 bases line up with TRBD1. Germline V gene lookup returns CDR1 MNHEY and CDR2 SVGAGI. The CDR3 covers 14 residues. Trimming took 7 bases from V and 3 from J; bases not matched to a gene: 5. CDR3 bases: TGTGCCAGCACCGGACAGGGGGCCGTCTACGAGCAGTACTTC. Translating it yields CASTGQGAVYEQYF.

The CDR3 reads CASSLTGQNTGELFF. The DNA of the CDR3 is TGTGCCAGCAGCTTAACTGGACAGAACACCGGGGAGCTGTTTTTT. The chain recombines TRBV7-3 with TRBJ2-2; maybe TRBD1 (5 bases). The CDR3 extends over 15 amino acids. Deletions cut 0 bases from V and 1 base from J, with 6 bases between. Per the germline V gene, CDR1 is SGHTA and CDR2 is FQGTGA.

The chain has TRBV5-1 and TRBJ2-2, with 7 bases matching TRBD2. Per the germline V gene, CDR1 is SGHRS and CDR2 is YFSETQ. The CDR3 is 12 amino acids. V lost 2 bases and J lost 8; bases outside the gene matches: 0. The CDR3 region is CASSFGRGELFF. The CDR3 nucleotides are TGCGCCAGCAGCTTCGGGAGGGGGGAGCTGTTTTTT. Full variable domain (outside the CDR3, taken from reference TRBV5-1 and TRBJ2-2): KAGVTQTPRYLIKTRGQQVTLSCSPISGHRSVSWYQQTPGQGLQFLFEYFSETQRNKGNFPGRFSGRQFSNSRSEMNVSTLELGDSALYLCASSFGRGELFFGEGSRLTVL.